The 29 T cell receptor beta chains in this list originate from one sample, sequenced in a study of control samples from healthy donors and cancer patients. TCRdb keeps only in-frame clones here, not all; method: immunoSEQ multiplex PCR. The sample includes about 70,000 clones, nearly 85% seen only once; the top ten take about 26%. Sequences were obtained from blood. The receptors stem from a man over 45 in good health.

The chain recombines TRBV19 with TRBJ2-2; the match to TRBD1 covers 8 bases. Looked up from germline, CDR1 is LNHDA and CDR2 is SQIVND (reference sequence). This CDR3 region has 15 residues. V gave up 9 bases and J gave up 2 bases; unmatched junction bases: 8. The CDR3 sequence: CASTTGQGNTGELFF. The CDR3 DNA reads TGTGCCAGCACTACTGGACAGGGAAACACCGGGGAGCTGTTTTTT.

The V and J genes are TRBV7-3 and TRBJ2-1; D is perhaps TRBD1 (6 bases). V was pared by 3 bases and J by 8 bases, with 11 bases between. This CDR3 has 13 residues. Germline loops: CDR1 SGHTA, CDR2 FQGTGA. The CDR3 nucleotides are TGTGCCAGCAGCTTCCGTGGGGGCGATGAGCAGTTCTTC. Its protein product is CASSFRGGDEQFF.

This clone was seen more than once but under ten times. The J gene is TRBJ2-7, the V gene TRBV5-1; tentative D call: TRBD2 (6 bases). Germline-derived CDR1 and CDR2 are SGHRS and YFSETQ. Deletions cut 0 bases from V and 6 bases from J, with 13 bases between. This CDR3 is built from 14 residues. The CDR3 is CASSLEGQGGEQYF. The CDR3 region has the DNA TGCGCCAGCAGCTTGGAGGGGCAGGGAGGCGAGCAGTACTTC.

The chain recombines TRBV19 with TRBJ2-6; the D is unclear. CDR3 length equals 16 residues. Germline CDR1 and CDR2: LNHDA and SQIVND (reference sequence). V gave up 2 bases and J gave up 0 bases, with 8 bases separating them. CDR3 DNA sequence: TGTGCCAGTAGTATATTCGGAGTCTCTGGGGCCAACGTCCTGACTTTC. As protein: CASSIFGVSGANVLTF.

The rearrangement joins TRBV7-3 to TRBJ2-1; 11 bases align to TRBD2. After removal of 5 bases from V and 7 bases from J, the junction contained 10 bases not matched to a gene. Germline lookup yields CDR1 SGHTA and CDR2 FQGTGA. The CDR3 contains 16 residues. The CDR3 loop is CASSVSGRALFNEQFF. The CDR3 bases are TGTGCCAGCAGCGTTAGCGGGAGGGCCCTTTTTAATGAGCAGTTCTTC.

This clone appeared a single time. The V gene is TRBV30, the J gene TRBJ1-1; TRBD1 might be the D (6 bases). CDR1 and CDR2 (germline): GTSNPN, SVGIG (reference sequence). The CDR3 has 13 residues. V lost 3 bases and J lost 1, with 9 bases in between. The CDR3 bases are TGTGCCTGGAGGATGACAGGGAACACTGAAGCTTTCTTT. This encodes CAWRMTGNTEAFF.

Remarks on this clone: The sample has other DNA sequences that encode this CDR3 too. This chain uses TRBV29-1 with TRBJ1-2, with 8 bases aligning to TRBD1. Germline V gene lookup returns CDR1 SQVTM and CDR2 ANQGSEA. This CDR3 spans 14 amino acids. V dropped 6 bases and J dropped 4; count of bases not matched to a gene: 10. The CDR3 DNA is TGCAGCGTAACAGGACAGGGAACGGCCTATGGCTACACCTTC. It codes for CSVTGQGTAYGYTF.

This chain links TRBV24-1 with TRBJ2-1; TRBD2 aligns across 8 bases. Germline V gene data show CDR1 as KGHDR and CDR2 as SFDVKD. The CDR3 is 13 residues long. The V segment lost 8 bases and the J segment 8 bases; nucleotides outside the gene matches: 7. CDR3 DNA: TGTGCCACCAAGCAACCGACTAGCGATGAGCAGTTCTTC. This gives the protein CATKQPTSDEQFF.

The chain links TRBV7-6 to TRBJ1-2, with D tentatively TRBD1 (6 bases). This CDR3 has 14 residues. CDR1 is SGHVS and CDR2 is FNYEAQ in the germline V gene. V dropped 5 bases and J dropped 8 bases, with 18 bases sitting between them. The CDR3 sequence is CASSLKGGVEGYTF. CDR3 DNA: TGTGCCAGCAGCCTAAAAGGGGGGGTAGAGGGCTACACCTTC.

The chain uses TRBV29-1 and TRBJ2-3, with a possible D match to TRBD2 (6 bases). Per germline, CDR1 SQVTM and CDR2 ANQGSEA. The CDR3 is made up of 13 amino acids. Trimming cost V 8 bases and J 0 bases, with 12 bases left between them. The CDR3 DNA reads as TGCAGCCTGGGGGGTGGGAGCACAGATACGCAGTATTTT. It codes for CSLGGGSTDTQYF.

The chain carries TRBV6-2 or TRBV6-3 and TRBJ1-1, with D possibly TRBD1 on 6 matching bases. This CDR3 spans 15 amino acids. Germline CDR1 is MNHEY and CDR2 is SVGEGT. V was trimmed by 0 bases and J by 11 bases, leaving 19 bases between them. CDR3 sequence reads: CASSYSRFPGARAFF. DNA of the CDR3: TGTGCCAGCAGTTACTCGAGGTTTCCGGGGGCAAGGGCTTTCTTT.

The chain is built from TRBV7-6 and TRBJ2-7, with a weak D call TRBD1 (6 bases). Germline lookup yields CDR1 SGHVS and CDR2 FNYEAQ. CDR3 length equals 14 residues. Trimming took 5 bases from V and 5 from J, leaving 16 bases between them. The CDR3 DNA is TGTGCCAGCAGCCGTGGGAACAGGGATAACGAGCAGTACTTC. The encoded protein is CASSRGNRDNEQYF.

The chain has TRBV4-3 and TRBJ2-7; D not certain. Per the germline V gene, CDR1 is LGHNA and CDR2 is YSLEER. V was shortened by 0 bases and J by 1 base, with 7 bases between the two germline ends. The CDR3 consists of 14 residues. The CDR3 DNA follows: TGCGCCAGCAGCCAAGATACAGTTTCCTACGAGCAGTACTTC. As protein: CASSQDTVSYEQYF.

This clone showed up just once. The chain recombines TRBV6-5 with TRBJ1-2, with TRBD1 as a possible D gene (5 bases). The CDR3 consists of 15 residues. V lost 3 bases to trimming and J lost 8 bases, with 19 bases between them. Germline loops: CDR1 MNHEY, CDR2 SVGAGI. CDR3 bases: TGTGCCAGCAGTTATTCCGGGACCCCTTACGGGGGCTACACCTTC. Protein sequence: CASSYSGTPYGGYTF.

This clone occurred a few times. This chain links TRBV9 with TRBJ1-1, with no clear D. The CDR3 totals 13 residues. The ends were cut back, 4 bases at V and 8 bases at J, with 15 bases in the middle. Germline V gene lookup returns CDR1 SGDLS and CDR2 YYNGEE. The CDR3 sequence: CASSPRVGSEAFF. The CDR3 DNA is TGTGCCAGCAGCCCCCGGGTCGGATCGGAAGCTTTCTTT.

The rearrangement links TRBV28 to TRBJ2-1; 14 bases match TRBD2. The CDR3 totals 16 residues. Germline assignment: CDR1 MDHEN and CDR2 SYDVKM. The junction had 3 bases not matched to a gene; V was cut back by 4 bases and J by 4 bases. This CDR3 reads CASSSGTSGGYNEQFF. DNA for the CDR3: TGTGCCAGCAGTTCCGGGACTAGCGGGGGTTACAATGAGCAGTTCTTC. The whole variable domain, filled in from reference TRBV28 and TRBJ2-1, reads DVKVTQSSRYLVKRTGEKVFLECVQDMDHENMFWYRQDPGLGLRLIYFSYDVKMKEKGDIPEGYSVSREKKERFSLILESASTNQTSMYLCASSSGTSGGYNEQFFGPGTRLTVL.

The gene calls are TRBV6-5 and TRBJ1-2; weak D call: TRBD1 (5 bases). The germline gives CDR1 MNHEY, CDR2 SVGAGI. CDR3 size: 16 residues. V was shortened by 0 bases and J by 2 bases, with 13 bases between the two germline ends. This CDR3 reads CASSYSHRRPNYGYTF. The DNA of the CDR3 is TGTGCCAGCAGTTACTCGCACAGGAGACCAAACTATGGCTACACCTTC.

CDR3 DNA sequence: TGTGCCAGCAGCTTACTCCGCGGCACCGGGGAGCTGTTTTTT. Translating it yields CASSLLRGTGELFF. This chain connects TRBV11-3 to TRBJ2-2; D not resolved. The CDR3 runs 14 residues. V shed 2 bases and J shed 4 bases, with 8 bases lying between them. CDR1 and CDR2 from the germline V gene are SGHNT and YENEEA.

J is TRBJ1-1 and V is TRBV19; D is perhaps TRBD1 (5 bases). The CDR3 length is 14 residues. The germline V gene encodes CDR1 LNHDA and CDR2 SQIVND (reference sequence). Between the trimmed V and J ends, which lost 1 base and 7 bases, there was a span of 13 bases. This CDR3 is CASSIGGTGSEAFF. The DNA of the CDR3 is TGTGCCAGTAGTATAGGTGGGACTGGGAGTGAAGCTTTCTTT.

This clone came up a few times. The chain has TRBV7-8 and TRBJ2-3; TRBD1 matches 9 bases. From germline, CDR1 is SGHVS and CDR2 FQNEAQ. This CDR3 is 16 amino acids long. With 5 bases clipped from V and 6 bases from J, the junction kept 12 bases outside the gene matches. This chain's CDR3 is CASSPPTGTGWDTQYF. Here the CDR3 DNA reads TGTGCCAGCAGCCCCCCGACCGGGACAGGGTGGGATACGCAGTATTTT.

This sequence joins TRBV14 and TRBJ2-3; D remains unclear. Germline V gene sequence: CDR1 SGHDN, CDR2 FVKESK. The CDR3 spans 14 residues. V was clipped by 1 base and J by 5 bases, with 10 bases between them. This chain's CDR3 is CASSQGNLVDTQYF. In DNA, the CDR3 is TGTGCCAGCAGCCAAGGAAATCTTGTAGATACGCAGTATTTT.

The chain employs TRBV27 and TRBJ1-6, with D maybe TRBD1 (6 bases). CDR1 and CDR2 from the germline V gene are MNHEY and SMNVEV (reference sequence). The CDR3 covers 15 residues. Trimming left V 2 bases short and J 10 bases short, with 15 bases between. The CDR3 region has the DNA TGTGCCAGCAGTTTAGGTGACAGGTCTTGGTCACCCCTCCACTTT. Translation gives CASSLGDRSWSPLHF.

This clone was seen just once. The chain carries TRBV19 and TRBJ1-1; possible D gene TRBD1, 5 bases. The germline CDR1 and CDR2 sequences are LNHDA and SQIVND (reference sequence). The CDR3 is 14 amino acids. Trimming took 7 bases from V and 5 from J, leaving 17 bases between them. The CDR3 loop is CASTNQGPGTEAFF. For the CDR3, the DNA is TGTGCCAGTACCAACCAGGGACCGGGAACTGAAGCTTTCTTT.

This chain uses TRBV4-3 with TRBJ2-7; D gene ambiguous. Germline CDR1 reads LGHNA; CDR2 reads YSLEER. Trimming took off 0 bases at V and 2 bases at J, with 17 bases between the two ends. The CDR3 covers 17 residues. The CDR3 protein is CASSQDRTRLNTYEQYF. The CDR3, as DNA: TGCGCCAGCAGCCAAGATAGGACCAGGCTAAACACCTACGAGCAGTACTTC.

A single count supports this clone. The gene calls are TRBV7-9 and TRBJ2-7; the D gene could be TRBD1 or TRBD2 (5 bases each). This CDR3 has 15 residues. V was cut by 3 bases and J by 0 bases, with 12 bases left in between. CDR1 and CDR2 from the germline V gene are SEHNR and FQNEAQ (reference sequence). The CDR3 loop is CASSLGPESSYEQYF. CDR3 nucleotide sequence: TGTGCCAGCAGCTTGGGACCCGAGAGCTCCTACGAGCAGTACTTC.

The chain has TRBV10-3 and TRBJ2-7; perhaps TRBD2 as D (5 bases). V shed 2 bases and J shed 2 bases, with 7 bases lying between them. CDR1 ENHRY and CDR2 SYGVKD come from the germline V gene. The CDR3 sequence is 13 residues long. For the CDR3, the DNA is TGTGCCATCAGTGAGCTAGCACCCTACGAGCAGTACTTC. Protein product: CAISELAPYEQYF.

This clone came up a few times. This rearrangement joins TRBV5-4 to TRBJ2-7, with unresolved D. The V end was cut by 3 bases, the J end by 3 bases, with 10 bases between. The CDR3 loop spans 13 amino acids. Germline-derived CDR1 and CDR2 are SGHNT and YYREEE (reference sequence). The CDR3 spells CASSSSVYYEQYF. The CDR3 nucleotides are TGTGCCAGCAGCTCCTCCGTATACTACGAGCAGTACTTC.

The chain joins TRBV18 to TRBJ1-1, with unresolved D. Germline V CDR1 and CDR2: KGHSH, LQKENI. With 0 bases removed from V and 1 base from J, the gap between germline ends came to 9 bases. The CDR3 extends over 15 amino acids. The CDR3 coding sequence is TGTGCCAGCTCACCACCGGTCGCAGCGAACACTGAAGCTTTCTTT. Translation gives CASSPPVAANTEAFF.

The CDR3 DNA follows: TGTGCCATCAGTGAGTCACGTGGCGGGAGGGGCACCGGGGAGCTGTTTTTT. This translates into CAISESRGGRGTGELFF. This chain links TRBV10-3 with TRBJ2-2; 9 bases are a match to TRBD2. This CDR3 spans 17 amino acids. V lost 0 bases, J lost 4 bases, and 6 bases stayed unmatched. Germline CDR1 ENHRY, CDR2 SYGVKD.